These 15 T cell receptor beta chains share one sample of origin, sequenced in a study of cytomegalovirus exposure and HLA in healthy donors. This PCR relied on a set of 60 Vbeta primers and 13 Jbeta primers. The repertoire was sequenced with immunoSEQ multiplex PCR; TCRdb's copy has only in-frame clones and lacks some. Of roughly 100,000 clones in the sample, 64% were seen once. The sequenced sample consisted of PBMCs. The receptors originated from a man in his 60s in good health and CMV-seronegative.

This clone was seen more than once but under ten times. The chain employs TRBV19 and TRBJ2-5; 9 positions match TRBD2. CDR1 and CDR2 from the germline V gene are LNHDA and SQIVND (reference sequence). V lost 8 bases to trimming and J lost 3 bases; unmatched junction nucleotides: 13. The CDR3 covers 16 residues. The CDR3 DNA reads TGTGCCAGTTCTCCTCTACCAGCGGGAGGAGAAGAGACCCAGTACTTC. This encodes CASSPLPAGGEETQYF.

This clone was picked up a small number of times. V gene TRBV18 combines with J gene TRBJ2-2; tentative D call: TRBD1 (6 bases). Trimming left V 6 bases short and J 0 bases short, with 23 bases between. Germline V gene data show CDR1 as KGHSH and CDR2 as LQKENI. This CDR3 has 19 amino acids. The CDR3 sequence is CASSLVLLQGTSNTGELFF. CDR3 nucleotide sequence: TGTGCCAGCTCCCTAGTTCTTCTGCAGGGGACCTCGAACACCGGGGAGCTGTTTTTT.

This clone was counted at least ten times. V is TRBV21-1 and J is TRBJ2-7; TRBD2, the table's D call, was not compared with the DNA. TRBV21-1 corresponds to a pseudogene. The CDR3 runs to 14 residues. CDR3 sequence reads: CASSKDPRAYEQYF. In nucleotides, the CDR3 is TGTGCCAGCAGCAAAGATCCTAGAGCCTACGAGCAGTACTTC.

J is TRBJ1-2 and V is TRBV5-1; weak D call: TRBD1 (6 bases). This CDR3 has 14 residues. Per the germline V gene, CDR1 is SGHRS and CDR2 is YFSETQ. The ends were cut back, 4 bases at V and 3 bases at J, with 13 bases in the middle. The CDR3: CASSASGGDYGYTF. The CDR3, as DNA: TGCGCCAGCAGCGCATCGGGGGGCGACTATGGCTACACCTTC.

The chain links TRBV2 to TRBJ2-2, with 9 bases that match TRBD2. The ends lost 5 bases at V and 3 bases at J; junction bases unmatched: 13. The CDR3 runs 18 residues. Germline V gene sequence: CDR1 SNHLY, CDR2 FYNNEI. For the CDR3, the DNA is TGTGCCAGCAGTTCATACAGGGTGGCGGGAGGGTACACCGGGGAGCTGTTTTTT. Translating it yields CASSSYRVAGGYTGELFF.

DNA of the CDR3: TGTGCCAGCTCACCAATTGGACAGTACGAGCAGTACTTC. Translating it yields CASSPIGQYEQYF. The V call is TRBV18, the J call TRBJ2-7; D may be TRBD1 (6 bases). The CDR3 runs 13 residues. CDR1 and CDR2 (germline): KGHSH, LQKENI. Deletions cut 2 bases from V and 4 bases from J, with 9 bases between.

The chain joins TRBV5-4 to TRBJ2-5; TRBD1 is a possible D gene (6 bases). The germline gives CDR1 SGHNT, CDR2 YYREEE (reference sequence). V was shortened by 4 bases and J by 4 bases, with 14 bases between the two germline ends. The length of the CDR3 is 14 residues. The CDR3 nucleotides are TGTGCCAGCAGCGCGAATGGGGGCAGAGAGACCCAGTACTTC. The encoded protein is CASSANGGRETQYF.

This chain links TRBV18 with TRBJ2-1, with TRBD1 matching over 9 bases. Trimming at V came to 5 bases and at J to 5 bases, leaving 10 bases not matched to a gene. Germline V lookup: CDR1 KGHSH, CDR2 LQKENI. The CDR3 loop spans 16 amino acids. The CDR3, as DNA: TGTGCCAGCTCAAACACCGGGACAGGGCGCCACAATGAGCAGTTCTTC. Protein product: CASSNTGTGRHNEQFF.

The chain joins TRBV9 to TRBJ1-1, with D perhaps matching TRBD1 (5 bases). This CDR3 is 14 amino acids long. V shed 0 bases and J shed 7 bases, with 13 bases lying between them. The germline V gene has CDR1 SGDLS and CDR2 YYNGEE. CDR3 DNA: TGTGCCAGCAGCGTAGTCGGGGACTCGGGTGAAGCTTTCTTT. Encoded protein: CASSVVGDSGEAFF.

The rearrangement links TRBV27 to TRBJ2-2; TRBD1 aligns across 9 bases. Germline-derived CDR1 and CDR2 are MNHEY and SMNVEV (reference sequence). The CDR3 runs to 15 residues. Trimming removed 5 bases from V and 5 bases from J; junction bases left unmatched: 6. CDR3 sequence reads: CASSPNRGQTGELFF. The CDR3 DNA is TGTGCCAGCAGTCCAAACAGGGGGCAAACCGGGGAGCTGTTTTTT.

The rearrangement uses TRBV5-1 and TRBJ1-2, with D tentatively TRBD1 (6 bases). The CDR3 is 15 residues long. Trimming stripped 7 bases from V and 4 bases from J, with 20 bases between. CDR1 is SGHRS, CDR2 YFSETQ, per germline. The CDR3: CASHSRDTIGYGYTF. CDR3 nucleotide sequence: TGCGCCAGCCACAGCCGGGACACAATTGGCTATGGCTACACCTTC. Looking up the rest from reference TRBV5-1 and TRBJ1-2 gives the full variable domain: KAGVTQTPRYLIKTRGQQVTLSCSPISGHRSVSWYQQTPGQGLQFLFEYFSETQRNKGNFPGRFSGRQFSNSRSEMNVSTLELGDSALYLCASHSRDTIGYGYTFGSGTRLTVV.

This clone was found a few times. The chain carries TRBV5-5 and TRBJ2-3; D gene uncertain. Germline V gives CDR1 SGHKS, CDR2 YYEKEE (reference sequence). This CDR3 comprises 14 residues. Trimming stripped 0 bases from V and 6 bases from J, with 11 bases between. CDR3 amino acids: CASSLGLAFDTQYF. CDR3 DNA: TGTGCCAGCAGCTTGGGACTTGCTTTCGATACGCAGTATTTT.

The CDR3 sequence is CASSAYDSQETQYF. The CDR3 DNA reads TGTGCCAGCAGTGCCTACGACAGCCAAGAGACCCAGTACTTC. This chain links TRBV2 with TRBJ2-5, with D possibly TRBD1 on 5 matching bases. The ends were cut back, 4 bases at V and 1 base at J, with 10 bases in the middle. The germline CDR1 and CDR2 sequences are SNHLY and FYNNEI. The CDR3 is 14 residues long.

V gene TRBV7-9 combines with J gene TRBJ1-1, with 8 bases matching TRBD1. Germline CDR1 SEHNR, CDR2 FQNEAQ (reference sequence). The length of the CDR3 is 15 residues. The V gene end was trimmed by 5 bases and the J gene end by 1 base; junction bases not matched to a gene: 6. The CDR3 protein is CASSLRQGQNTEAFF. DNA for the CDR3: TGTGCCAGCAGCCTACGACAGGGGCAGAACACTGAAGCTTTCTTT.

The chain employs TRBV5-1 and TRBJ1-2; possibly TRBD1 for D (6 bases). The germline V gene has CDR1 SGHRS and CDR2 YFSETQ. The CDR3 loop spans 15 amino acids. V dropped 4 bases and J dropped 0 bases, with 13 bases sitting between them. The CDR3 is CASSEQGVTNYGYTF. Here the CDR3 DNA reads TGCGCCAGCAGCGAACAGGGAGTCACTAACTATGGCTACACCTTC.